This T cell receptor (beta chain) was sequenced in a study of shared clonotypes between healthy human individuals. Study details: The composition of the donors was two women and a few men aged 18 to 49.

Data came from immunoSEQ multiplex PCR; TCRdb stores just in-frame clones and leaves some out. Of more than 2,000,000 clones in the sample, approximately 93% are singletons; the top ten hold under 0.45%. Study-wide findings and caveats: In a few donors, approximately 5% of naive CD4 clonotypes appeared in common.

Looked up from germline, CDR1 is SGHDN and CDR2 is FVKESK. V gave up 4 bases and J gave up 2 bases, with 10 bases separating them. The CDR3 totals 14 residues. With regard to this clone: Its specificity is unknown.

The sequence was collected from a man younger than 30 in good health. Some clones in this sample may be carry-over from other donors' samples. The sample comprised naive CD4+ T cells from PBMCs. As to subset: CD45RA+ positively selected. V and J are TRBV14 and TRBJ2-3; no clear D. As DNA, the CDR3 is TGTGCCAGCAGCCGGGCTGGACCCACAGATACGCAGTATTTT. Protein: CASSRAGPTDTQYF.